The T cell receptor (beta chain) described here comes from a study of T cell repertoires in cytomegalovirus infection. Turning to the study itself: The authors relied on CMV epitopes, both recently identified HLA-C-restricted and well-studied HLA-B-restricted.

Losses at the gene ends were 0 bases for V and 2 bases for J; bases not matched to a gene: 8. CDR1 is SGHAT, CDR2 FQDESV, per germline (reference sequence). The CDR3 extends over 17 amino acids. TCRdb analysed the reads with MiXCR anew, one entry per CDR3 protein. This table has approximately 120,000 distinct CDR3 sequences, 25% to 35% appearing once. This clonotype was recorded many times. The target antigen is unknown. Study-wide findings and caveats: HLA-C-restricted CMV-specific TCR beta clonotypes prevailed in the ex vivo response.

The sample in question was CD8+ T cells from cultured PBMCs, obtained from culture after CMV antigen stimulation. The source of this sequence is a human donor in good health (CMV status not recorded). Some clones in this sample may be carry-over from other donors' samples. The genes are TRBV11-1 and TRBJ2-3; 7 nucleotides line up with TRBD1. In nucleotides, the CDR3 is TGTGCCAGCAGCTTAGCGGGGACAGATCTCTTCACAGATACGCAGTATTTT. It yields the protein CASSLAGTDLFTDTQYF.